Listed here is a single T cell receptor beta chain. This CDR3 has 14 amino acids. Trimming removed 5 bases from V and 8 bases from J; junction bases left unmatched: 11. CDR1 and CDR2 (germline): LNHDA, SQIVND (reference sequence). The sample originates from a study of OX40 agonist ivuxolimab in advanced cancers. Profiling relied on immunoSEQ multiplex PCR, and the TCRdb table lists in-frame clones only, not all of them. The repertoire holds approximately 66,000 clones, with approximately 86% as singletons. The specimen was CD4+ or CD8+ T cells sorted from blood, collected in a trial of the OX40 agonist ivuxolimab. The TCR originated in an adult with an advanced solid tumor such as melanoma, head and neck, liver or kidney cancer. The rearrangement joins TRBV19 to TRBJ1-1, with 7 bases that match TRBD1. CDR3: CASSPQGITVEAFF. The CDR3 bases are TGTGCCAGTAGTCCACAGGGGATCACTGTAGAAGCTTTCTTT.